This T cell receptor beta chain was observed in a study of metastatic and nonmetastatic thyroid tumors. Thyroid surgery was preceded by no treatment in any patient. There are a few counts of this clone. The CDR3 consists of 15 residues. CDR1 LNHDA and CDR2 SQIVND come from the germline V gene (reference sequence). V lost 6 bases, J lost 0 bases, and 5 bases stayed unmatched. Per the original methods: For papillary thyroid cancer, a distant-metastasis classifier was constructed from CDR3 differences observed across clinicopathological groups. TCRdb re-called clones via MiXCR from the PCR reads. None of the V and J calls come from the authors' own analysis; TCRdb made them. Of about 32,000 clones in the sample, roughly 25% were seen once.

The receptor was derived from a female donor with papillary thyroid cancer or a benign thyroid nodule (not recorded which). Some clones in this sample may be carry-over from other donors' samples. This chain connects TRBV19 to TRBJ2-1; 7 bases are a match to TRBD2. Sequenced input: blood. CDR3 coding DNA: TGTGCCAGTAGCCGCGGGGGAAGCTCCTACAATGAGCAGTTCTTC. This codes for CASSRGGSSYNEQFF. The variable domain in full, with the rest retrieved from reference TRBV19 and TRBJ2-1, is DGGITQSPKYLFRKEGQNVTLSCEQNLNHDAMYWYRQDPGQGLRLIYYSQIVNDFQKGDIAEGYSVSREKKESFPLTVTSAQKNPTAFYLCASSRGGSSYNEQFFGPGTRLTVL.